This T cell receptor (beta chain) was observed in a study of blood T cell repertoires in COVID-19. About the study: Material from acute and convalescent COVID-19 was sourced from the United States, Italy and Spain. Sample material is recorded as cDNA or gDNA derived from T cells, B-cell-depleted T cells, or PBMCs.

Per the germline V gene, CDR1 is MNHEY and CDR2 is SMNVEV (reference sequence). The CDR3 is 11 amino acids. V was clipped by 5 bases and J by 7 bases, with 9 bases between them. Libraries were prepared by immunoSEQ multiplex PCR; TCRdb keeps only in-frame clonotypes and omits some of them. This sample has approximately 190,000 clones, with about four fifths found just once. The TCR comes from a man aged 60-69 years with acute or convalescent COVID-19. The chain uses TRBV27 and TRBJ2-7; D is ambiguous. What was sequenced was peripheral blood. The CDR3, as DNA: TGTGCCAGCAGTCGCCGCGGAGAGCAGTACTTC. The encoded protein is CASSRRGEQYF.